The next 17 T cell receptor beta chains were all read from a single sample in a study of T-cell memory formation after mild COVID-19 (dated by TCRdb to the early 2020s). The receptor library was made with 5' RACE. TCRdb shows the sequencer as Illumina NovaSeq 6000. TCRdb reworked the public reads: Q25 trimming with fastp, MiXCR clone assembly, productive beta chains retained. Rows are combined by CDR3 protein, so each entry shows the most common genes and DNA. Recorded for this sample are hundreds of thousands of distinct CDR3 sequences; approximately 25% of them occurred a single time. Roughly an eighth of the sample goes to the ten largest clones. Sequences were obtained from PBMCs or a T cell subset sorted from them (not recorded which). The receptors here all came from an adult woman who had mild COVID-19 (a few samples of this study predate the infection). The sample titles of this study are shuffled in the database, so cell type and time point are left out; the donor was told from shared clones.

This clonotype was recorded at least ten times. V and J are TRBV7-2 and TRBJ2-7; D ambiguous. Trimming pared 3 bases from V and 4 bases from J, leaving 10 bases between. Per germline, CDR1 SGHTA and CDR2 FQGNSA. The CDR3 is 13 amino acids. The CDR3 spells CASSLATPYEQYF. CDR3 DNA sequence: TGTGCCAGCAGCTTGGCCACTCCATACGAGCAGTACTTC.

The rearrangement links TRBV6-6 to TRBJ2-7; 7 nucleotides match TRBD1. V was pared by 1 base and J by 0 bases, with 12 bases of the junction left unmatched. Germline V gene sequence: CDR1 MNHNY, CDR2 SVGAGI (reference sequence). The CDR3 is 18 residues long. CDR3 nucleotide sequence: TGTGCCAGCAGTTACTTTAAGATCAAGGGACAGAGCTCCTACGAGCAGTACTTC. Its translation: CASSYFKIKGQSSYEQYF.

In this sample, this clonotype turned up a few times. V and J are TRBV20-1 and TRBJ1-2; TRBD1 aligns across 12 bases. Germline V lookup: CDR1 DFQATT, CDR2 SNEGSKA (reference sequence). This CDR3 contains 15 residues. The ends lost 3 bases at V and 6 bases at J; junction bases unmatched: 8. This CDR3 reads CSARSPGQGANGYTF. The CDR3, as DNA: TGCAGTGCTAGGTCCCCGGGACAGGGGGCTAATGGCTACACCTTC.

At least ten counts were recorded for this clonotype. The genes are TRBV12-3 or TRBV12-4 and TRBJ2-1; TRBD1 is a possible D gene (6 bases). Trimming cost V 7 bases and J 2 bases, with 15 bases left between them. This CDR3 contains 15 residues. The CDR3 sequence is CASMAPGVAYNEQFF. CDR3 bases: TGTGCCAGCATGGCCCCAGGGGTAGCCTACAATGAGCAGTTCTTC.

The CDR3 sequence is CSARVSGANVLTF. The CDR3 bases are TGCAGTGCTAGAGTCTCTGGGGCCAACGTCCTGACTTTC. The chain has TRBV20-1 and TRBJ2-6; D gene ambiguous. CDR3 size: 13 residues. Germline CDR1 DFQATT, CDR2 SNEGSKA (reference sequence). Trimming cost V 1 base and J 0 bases, with 1 base left between them.

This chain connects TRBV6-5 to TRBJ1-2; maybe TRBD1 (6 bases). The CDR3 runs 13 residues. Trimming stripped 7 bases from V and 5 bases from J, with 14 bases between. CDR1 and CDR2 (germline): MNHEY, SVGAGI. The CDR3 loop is CASTPGESYGYTF. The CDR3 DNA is TGTGCCAGCACCCCAGGGGAATCTTATGGCTACACCTTC.

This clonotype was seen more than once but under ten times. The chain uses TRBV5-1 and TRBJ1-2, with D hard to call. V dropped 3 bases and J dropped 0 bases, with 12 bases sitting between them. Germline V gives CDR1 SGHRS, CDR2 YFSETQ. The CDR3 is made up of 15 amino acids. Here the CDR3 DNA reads TGCGCCAGCAGCTCCCCGGAGGGCCCTAACTATGGCTACACCTTC. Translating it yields CASSSPEGPNYGYTF.

As DNA, the CDR3 is TGTGCCAGCAGCTCCCGGACTAGCGGGAGACCTGTAGATACGCAGTATTTT. It translates to CASSSRTSGRPVDTQYF. The chain combines TRBV11-1 with TRBJ2-3, with 13 nucleotides matching TRBD2. V gave up 4 bases and J gave up 5 bases; unmatched junction bases: 9. Germline V gene lookup returns CDR1 SGHAT and CDR2 FQDESV (reference sequence). The CDR3 runs to 17 residues.

The CDR3 is CASRMQISYNEQFF. The CDR3 DNA reads as TGCGCCAGCAGAATGCAGATCTCCTACAATGAGCAGTTCTTC. This chain links TRBV5-1 with TRBJ2-1; D gene unclear. V shed 5 bases and J shed 0 bases, with 9 bases lying between them. The CDR3 has 14 residues. The V gene's germline CDR1 is SGHRS and CDR2 YFSETQ.

The CDR3 region is CASSPQENTEAFF. In nucleotides, the CDR3 is TGTGCCAGCAGCCCACAGGAAAACACTGAAGCTTTCTTT. The chain joins TRBV7-6 to TRBJ1-1; D is perhaps TRBD1 (5 bases). The length of the CDR3 is 13 residues. The germline CDR1 and CDR2 sequences are SGHVS and FNYEAQ. Trimming removed 5 bases from V and 2 bases from J, with 9 bases in between.

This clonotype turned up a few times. The CDR3 DNA reads TGTGCCAGCAGCGGTCACGGACAAGAGCAGTTCTTC. Its translation is CASSGHGQEQFF. This rearrangement joins TRBV7-9 to TRBJ2-1, with D tentatively TRBD1 (5 bases). The length of the CDR3 is 12 residues. Trimming removed 5 bases from V and 10 bases from J, with 12 bases in between. From germline, CDR1 is SEHNR and CDR2 FQNEAQ (reference sequence).

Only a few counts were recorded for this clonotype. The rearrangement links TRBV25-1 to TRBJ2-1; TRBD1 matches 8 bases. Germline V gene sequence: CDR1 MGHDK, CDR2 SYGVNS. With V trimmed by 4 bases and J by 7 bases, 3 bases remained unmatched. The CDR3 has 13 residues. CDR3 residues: CASSVRGRNEQFF. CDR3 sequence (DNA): TGTGCCAGCAGTGTCAGGGGGCGGAATGAGCAGTTCTTC.

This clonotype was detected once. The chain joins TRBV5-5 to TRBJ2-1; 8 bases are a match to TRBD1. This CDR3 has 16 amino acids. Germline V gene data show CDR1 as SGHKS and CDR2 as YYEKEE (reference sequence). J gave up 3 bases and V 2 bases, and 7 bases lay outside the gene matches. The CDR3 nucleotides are TGTGCCAGCAGCTTACAGGACAGGGCTAACTACAATGAGCAGTTCTTC. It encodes CASSLQDRANYNEQFF.

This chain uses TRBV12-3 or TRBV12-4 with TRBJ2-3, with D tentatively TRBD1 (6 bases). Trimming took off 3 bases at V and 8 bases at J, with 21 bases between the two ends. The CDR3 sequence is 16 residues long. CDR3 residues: CASSFSNRDDRGTQYF. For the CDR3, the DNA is TGTGCCAGCAGTTTTTCCAACAGGGACGATCGAGGTACGCAGTATTTT.

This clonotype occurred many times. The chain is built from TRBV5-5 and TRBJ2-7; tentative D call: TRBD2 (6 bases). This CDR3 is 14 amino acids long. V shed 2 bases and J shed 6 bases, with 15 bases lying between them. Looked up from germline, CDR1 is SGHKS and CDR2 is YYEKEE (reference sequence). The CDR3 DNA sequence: TGTGCCAGCAGCTTTGGGGACTTTGCGGCCGAGCAGTACTTC. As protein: CASSFGDFAAEQYF.

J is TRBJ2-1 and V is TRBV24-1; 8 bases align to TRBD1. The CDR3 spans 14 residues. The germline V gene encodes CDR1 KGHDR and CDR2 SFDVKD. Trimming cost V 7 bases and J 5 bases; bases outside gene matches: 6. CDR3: CATRTGTGHNEQFF. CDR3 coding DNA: TGTGCCACCAGAACCGGGACAGGTCACAATGAGCAGTTCTTC.

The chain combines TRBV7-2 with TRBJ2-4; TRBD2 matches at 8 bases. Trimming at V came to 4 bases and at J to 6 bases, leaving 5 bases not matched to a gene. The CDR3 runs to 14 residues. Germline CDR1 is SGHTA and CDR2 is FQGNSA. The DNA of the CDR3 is TGTGCCAGCAGCTCGCTTCGGGGGGGAAACATTCAGTACTTC. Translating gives CASSSLRGGNIQYF.